This TCR beta chain derives from a study of blood T cell repertoires in COVID-19. V shed 3 bases, J shed 7 bases, and the junction held 6 bases outside the gene matches. Per the germline V gene, CDR1 is SGHDN and CDR2 is FVKESK. The length of the CDR3 is 14 residues. Original methodology: Reference gene primer amplification gave nucleated cell count estimates. Repertoires were generated with immunoSEQ multiplex PCR, while TCRdb's copy carries only in-frame clones and drops some. V, J and clone size reflect that table, while D and trimming were determined from the DNA. The data contain some 360,000 clones, 70% to 90% of them singletons.

V gene TRBV14 combines with J gene TRBJ2-5, with 9 positions matching TRBD1. Sequencing used peripheral blood. The sequence was collected from a woman aged 55-69 years with COVID-19, enrolled during active disease. In DNA form, the CDR3 reads TGTGCCAGCAGCCATCCGGGACAGGGAGGGACCCAGTACTTC. Translating gives CASSHPGQGGTQYF.